This entry lists 9 T cell receptor beta chains sequenced from one sample in a study of shared clonotypes between healthy human individuals. As defined, naive CD8 cells were CD45RO-negative and positively selected for CCR7, with terminally differentiated effector memory CD45RA+ cells excluded. Clones were sequenced by immunoSEQ multiplex PCR, and TCRdb holds only the in-frame ones, with some missing. The sample shows about 2 million clones, less than 95% of them seen only once. The material sequenced was naive CD8+ T cells sorted from blood. Source of these receptors: a man between 18 and 29 years old in good health.

As to this clone: The sample holds other DNA sequences that translate to the same CDR3. This chain uses TRBV9 with TRBJ2-2, with D possibly being TRBD1 or TRBD2 (5 bases each). The V and J ends lost 0 bases and 4 bases respectively, with 10 bases between them. Germline values: CDR1 SGDLS, CDR2 YYNGEE. The CDR3 is 15 residues long. For the CDR3, the DNA is TGTGCCAGCAGCGTAGGGGGCAGCGGCACCGGGGAGCTGTTTTTT. It encodes CASSVGGSGTGELFF.

The CDR3 DNA is TGTGCCAGCAGTTTCCAAGCTACCCTCCTCGAGCAGTACTTC. Its protein product is CASSFQATLLEQYF. This chain connects TRBV27 to TRBJ2-7; D remains ambiguous. The CDR3 is 14 amino acids. V was shortened by 3 bases and J by 6 bases, with 15 bases between the two germline ends. The germline CDR1 and CDR2 sequences are MNHEY and SMNVEV (reference sequence).

The chain employs TRBV7-9 and TRBJ1-1; 10 nucleotides align to TRBD1. Germline CDR1 reads SEHNR; CDR2 reads FQNEAQ (reference sequence). The CDR3 is made up of 14 amino acids. The junction had 5 bases not matched to a gene; V was cut back by 4 bases and J by 6 bases. As DNA, the CDR3 is TGTGCCAGCAGCTCGACAGGGGGCAGGGCTGAAGCTTTCTTT. Its translation: CASSSTGGRAEAFF.

The chain couples TRBV5-4 to TRBJ1-1; tentative D call: TRBD1 (5 bases). V gave up 3 bases and J gave up 1 base, with 7 bases separating them. Per germline, CDR1 SGHNT and CDR2 YYREEE (reference sequence). The CDR3 has 13 residues. The CDR3 loop reads CASSWGENTEAFF. CDR3 DNA: TGTGCCAGCAGCTGGGGGGAGAACACTGAAGCTTTCTTT.

This chain joins TRBV10-3 and TRBJ2-7; D not resolved. V was trimmed by 2 bases and J by 0 bases, leaving 11 bases between them. Germline V gene data show CDR1 as ENHRY and CDR2 as SYGVKD. The CDR3 is made up of 15 amino acids. The CDR3 reads CAISEKGRTSYEQYF. In DNA, the CDR3 is TGTGCCATCAGTGAGAAGGGCAGAACCTCCTACGAGCAGTACTTC.

The chain employs TRBV29-1 and TRBJ1-1, with 10 bases identical to TRBD1. V dropped 7 bases and J dropped 6; count of bases not matched to a gene: 8. The CDR3 runs 13 residues. From germline, CDR1 is SQVTM and CDR2 ANQGSEA. The CDR3 DNA reads as TGCAGCGCTGTAGAGACAGGGGGCTCTGAAGCTTTCTTT. Residues: CSAVETGGSEAFF.

The gene calls are TRBV11-2 and TRBJ2-3; 10 bases fit TRBD1. V was clipped by 5 bases and J by 3 bases; unmatched bases: 5. In germline, CDR1 is SGHAT, CDR2 FQNNGV. CDR3 size: 15 residues. The chain's CDR3 is CASSDEGQGTDTQYF. The CDR3 region has the DNA TGTGCCAGCAGCGACGAGGGACAGGGGACAGATACGCAGTATTTT.

This clone showed up just once. V gene TRBV4-1 combines with J gene TRBJ1-4; tentatively, D is TRBD1 (6 bases). V shed 10 bases and J shed 8 bases, with 20 bases lying between them. The germline CDR1 and CDR2 sequences are MGHRA and YSYEKL. The CDR3 spans 14 residues. Here the CDR3 reads CATRDVAGEEKLFF. As DNA, the CDR3 is TGCGCCACCAGGGACGTAGCAGGGGAGGAAAAACTGTTTTTT.

The sample holds one count of this clone. The chain links TRBV28 to TRBJ2-5, with a tentative D call TRBD2 (5 bases). Germline CDR1 MDHEN, CDR2 SYDVKM. V was clipped by 1 base and J by 1 base, with 10 bases between them. The CDR3 is 15 amino acids. DNA of the CDR3: TGTGCCAGCAGTTTATACGAGGGCGCCCAAGAGACCCAGTACTTC. Amino acids: CASSLYEGAQETQYF.